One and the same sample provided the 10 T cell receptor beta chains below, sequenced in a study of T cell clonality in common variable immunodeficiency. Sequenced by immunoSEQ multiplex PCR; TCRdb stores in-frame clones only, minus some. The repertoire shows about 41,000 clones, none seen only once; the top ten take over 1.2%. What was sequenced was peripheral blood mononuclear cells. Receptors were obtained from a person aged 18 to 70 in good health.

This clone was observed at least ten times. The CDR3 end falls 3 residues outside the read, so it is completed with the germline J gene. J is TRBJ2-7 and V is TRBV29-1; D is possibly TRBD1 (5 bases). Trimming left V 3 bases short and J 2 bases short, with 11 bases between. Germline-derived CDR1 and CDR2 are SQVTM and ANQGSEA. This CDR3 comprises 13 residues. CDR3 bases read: TGCAGCGTTGATGGAGACAGCCCCTACGAG. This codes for CSVDGDSPYE. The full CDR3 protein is CSVDGDSPYEQYF.

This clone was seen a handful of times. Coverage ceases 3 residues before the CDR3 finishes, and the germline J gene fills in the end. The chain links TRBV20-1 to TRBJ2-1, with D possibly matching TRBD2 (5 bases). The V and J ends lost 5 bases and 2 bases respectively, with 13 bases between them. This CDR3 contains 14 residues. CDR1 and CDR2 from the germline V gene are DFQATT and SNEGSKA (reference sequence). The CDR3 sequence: CSAGDYGTYNEQFF. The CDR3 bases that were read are TGCAGTGCTGGTGACTACGGGACCTACAATGAG.

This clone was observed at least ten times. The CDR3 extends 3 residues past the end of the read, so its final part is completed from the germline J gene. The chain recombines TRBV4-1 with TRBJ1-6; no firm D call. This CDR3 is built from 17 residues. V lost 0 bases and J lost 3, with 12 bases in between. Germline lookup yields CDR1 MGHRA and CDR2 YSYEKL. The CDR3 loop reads CASSQDAERLYNSPLHF. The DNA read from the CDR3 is TGCGCCAGCAGCCAAGATGCGGAACGGCTCTATAATTCACCC.

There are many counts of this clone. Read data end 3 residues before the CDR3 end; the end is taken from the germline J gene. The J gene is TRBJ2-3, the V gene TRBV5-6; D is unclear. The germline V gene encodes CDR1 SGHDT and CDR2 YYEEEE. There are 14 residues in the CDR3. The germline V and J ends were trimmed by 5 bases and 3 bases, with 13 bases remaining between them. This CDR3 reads CASRTRQRTDTQYF. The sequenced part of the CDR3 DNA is TGTGCCAGCAGAACGAGGCAAAGGACAGATACG.

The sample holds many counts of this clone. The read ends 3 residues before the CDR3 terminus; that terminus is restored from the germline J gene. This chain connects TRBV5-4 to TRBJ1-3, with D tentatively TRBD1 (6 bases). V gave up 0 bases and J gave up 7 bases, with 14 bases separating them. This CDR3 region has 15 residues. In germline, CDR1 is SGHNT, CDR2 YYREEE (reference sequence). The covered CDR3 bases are TGTGCCAGCAGCTTGGCGCCAGGGGTTGGGAACACC. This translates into CASSLAPGVGNT. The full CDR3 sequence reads CASSLAPGVGNTIYF.

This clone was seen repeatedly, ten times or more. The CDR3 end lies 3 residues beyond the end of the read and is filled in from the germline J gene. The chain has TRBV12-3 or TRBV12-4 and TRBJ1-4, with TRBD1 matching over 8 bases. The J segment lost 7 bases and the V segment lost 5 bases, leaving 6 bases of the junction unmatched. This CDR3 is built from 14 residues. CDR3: CASSPQGAGEKLFF. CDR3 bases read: TGTGCCAGCAGTCCGCAGGGGGCGGGTGAAAAA.

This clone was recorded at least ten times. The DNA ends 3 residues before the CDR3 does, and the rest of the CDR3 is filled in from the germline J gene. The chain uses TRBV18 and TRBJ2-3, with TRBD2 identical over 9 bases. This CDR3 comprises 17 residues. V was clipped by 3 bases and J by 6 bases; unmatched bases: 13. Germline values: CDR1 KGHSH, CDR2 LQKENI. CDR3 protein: CASSPPWNSGSSDTQYF. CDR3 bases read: TGTGCCAGCTCACCCCCCTGGAATAGCGGGAGTTCGGATACG.

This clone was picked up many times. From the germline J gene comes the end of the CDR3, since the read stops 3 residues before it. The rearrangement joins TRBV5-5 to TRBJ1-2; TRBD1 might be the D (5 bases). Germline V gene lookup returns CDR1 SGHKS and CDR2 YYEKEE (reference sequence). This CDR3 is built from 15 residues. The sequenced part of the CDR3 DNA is TGTGCCAGCAGCTTGGTGGGAGAGGGGTCCTACGAC. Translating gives CASSLVGEGSYD. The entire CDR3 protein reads CASSLVGEGSYDYTF.

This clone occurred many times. The CDR3 loop reads CASSGSGQDPTGELFF. The sequenced part of the CDR3 DNA is TGTGCCAGCAGCGGATCGGGACAGGACCCCACCGGGGAG. V gene TRBV6-4 combines with J gene TRBJ2-2; 8 nucleotides line up with TRBD1. The read comes to an end 3 residues before the CDR3 does, leaving the germline J gene to fill in the end. Germline trimming cut 6 bases from V and 4 bases from J; bases unmatched to any gene: 10. The CDR3 contains 16 residues. Germline CDR1 and CDR2: MRHNA and SNTAGT.

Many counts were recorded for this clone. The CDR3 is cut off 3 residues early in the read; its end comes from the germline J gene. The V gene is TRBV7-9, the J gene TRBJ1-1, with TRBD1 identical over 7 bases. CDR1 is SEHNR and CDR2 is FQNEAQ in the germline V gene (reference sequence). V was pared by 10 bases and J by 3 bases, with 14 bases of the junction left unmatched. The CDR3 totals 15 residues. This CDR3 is CATQQGSFGDTEAFF. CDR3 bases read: TGTGCCACCCAACAGGGGTCGTTCGGGGACACTGAA.